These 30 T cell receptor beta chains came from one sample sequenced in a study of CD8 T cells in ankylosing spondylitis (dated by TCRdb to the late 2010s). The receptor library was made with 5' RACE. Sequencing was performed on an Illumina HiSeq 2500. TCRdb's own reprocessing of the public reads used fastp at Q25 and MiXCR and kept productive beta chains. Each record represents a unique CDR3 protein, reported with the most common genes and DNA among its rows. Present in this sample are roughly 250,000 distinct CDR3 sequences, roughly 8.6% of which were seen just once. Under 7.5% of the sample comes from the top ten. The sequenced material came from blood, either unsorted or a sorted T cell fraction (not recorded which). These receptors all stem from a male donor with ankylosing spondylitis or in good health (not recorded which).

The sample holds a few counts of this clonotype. The CDR3 DNA follows: TGTGCCAGCAGCGTAGGTGAACTAGCGGCAGCAGATACGCAGTATTTT. It encodes CASSVGELAAADTQYF. The V call is TRBV9, the J call TRBJ2-3; the match to TRBD2 covers 8 bases. Looked up from germline, CDR1 is SGDLS and CDR2 is YYNGEE. Trimming removed 0 bases from V and 4 bases from J; junction bases left unmatched: 7. This CDR3 has 16 residues. Full variable domain (outside the CDR3, taken from reference TRBV9 and TRBJ2-3): DSGVTQTPKHLITATGQRVTLRCSPRSGDLSVYWYQQSLDQGLQFLIQYYNGEERAKGNILERFSAQQFPDLHSELNLSSLELGDSALYFCASSVGELAAADTQYFGPGTRLTVL.

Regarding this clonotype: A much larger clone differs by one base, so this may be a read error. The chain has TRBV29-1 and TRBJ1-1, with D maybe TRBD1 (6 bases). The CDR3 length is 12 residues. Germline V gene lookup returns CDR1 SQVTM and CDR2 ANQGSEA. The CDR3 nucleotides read TGCAGCGGAGGACAGCAGAACACTGAAGCTATCTTT. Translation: CSGGQQNTEAIF.

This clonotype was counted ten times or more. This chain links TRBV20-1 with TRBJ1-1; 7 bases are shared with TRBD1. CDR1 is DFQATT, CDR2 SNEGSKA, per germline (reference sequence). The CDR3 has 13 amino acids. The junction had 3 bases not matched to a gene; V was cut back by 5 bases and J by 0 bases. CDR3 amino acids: CSARDSLNTEAFF. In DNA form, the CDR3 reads TGCAGTGCTCGGGACAGCTTGAACACTGAAGCTTTCTTT.

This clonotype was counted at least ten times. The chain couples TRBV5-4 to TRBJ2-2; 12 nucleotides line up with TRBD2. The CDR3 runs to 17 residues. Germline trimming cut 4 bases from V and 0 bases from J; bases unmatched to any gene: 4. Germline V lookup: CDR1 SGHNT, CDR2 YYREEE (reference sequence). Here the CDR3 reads CASSGGLAGTNTGELFF. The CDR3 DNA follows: TGTGCCAGCAGCGGTGGACTAGCGGGAACGAACACCGGGGAGCTGTTTTTT.

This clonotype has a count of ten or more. CDR3 bases: TGCAGCGTTGCTAGCGGGAGGGATACGCAGTATTTT. This codes for CSVASGRDTQYF. The chain recombines TRBV29-1 with TRBJ2-3; TRBD2 agrees at 11 bases. In germline, CDR1 is SQVTM, CDR2 ANQGSEA. V shed 4 bases, J shed 6 bases, and the junction held 0 bases outside the gene matches. This CDR3 is 12 amino acids long.

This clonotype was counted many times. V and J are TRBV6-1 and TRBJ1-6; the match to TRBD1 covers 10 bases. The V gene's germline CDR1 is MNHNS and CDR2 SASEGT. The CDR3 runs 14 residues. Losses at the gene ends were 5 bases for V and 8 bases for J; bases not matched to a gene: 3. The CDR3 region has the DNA TGTGCCAGCAGTCCGGACAGGGGGTATTCACCCCTCCACTTT. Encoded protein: CASSPDRGYSPLHF.

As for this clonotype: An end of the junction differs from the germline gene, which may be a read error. CDR3 loop: CCARDRGWNSNQPQHF. In DNA, the CDR3 is TGCTGTGCTAGGGACAGAGGGTGGAATAGCAATCAGCCCCAGCATTTT. The V gene is TRBV20-1, the J gene TRBJ1-5; 7 nucleotides agree with TRBD1. Germline-derived CDR1 and CDR2 are DFQATT and SNEGSKA (reference sequence). The CDR3 spans 16 residues.

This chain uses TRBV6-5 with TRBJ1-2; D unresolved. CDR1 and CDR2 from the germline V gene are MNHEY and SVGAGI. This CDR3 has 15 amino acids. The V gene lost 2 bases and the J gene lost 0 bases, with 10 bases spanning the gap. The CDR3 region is CASSYTPVANYGYTF. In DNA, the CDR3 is TGTGCCAGCAGTTACACCCCAGTAGCTAACTATGGCTACACCTTC.

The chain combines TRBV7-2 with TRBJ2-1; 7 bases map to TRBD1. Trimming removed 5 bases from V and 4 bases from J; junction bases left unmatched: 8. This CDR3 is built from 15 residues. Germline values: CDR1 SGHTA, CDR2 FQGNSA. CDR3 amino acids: CASSRGGQRYNEQFF. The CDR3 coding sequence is TGTGCCAGCAGCCGAGGGGGACAGAGATACAATGAGCAGTTCTTC.

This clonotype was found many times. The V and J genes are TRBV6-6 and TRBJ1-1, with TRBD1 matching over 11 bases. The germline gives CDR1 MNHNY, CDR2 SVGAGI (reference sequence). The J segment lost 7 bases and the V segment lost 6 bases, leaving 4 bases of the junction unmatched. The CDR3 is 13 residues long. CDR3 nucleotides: TGTGCCAGCAGCCGGACAGGGGGCTATGAAGCTTTCTTT. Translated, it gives CASSRTGGYEAFF.

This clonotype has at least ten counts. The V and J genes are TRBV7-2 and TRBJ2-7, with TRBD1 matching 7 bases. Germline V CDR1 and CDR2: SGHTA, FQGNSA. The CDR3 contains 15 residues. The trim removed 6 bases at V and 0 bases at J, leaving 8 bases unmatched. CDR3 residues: CASSLGTAHSYEQYF. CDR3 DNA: TGTGCCAGCAGTCTGGGGACAGCTCACTCCTACGAGCAGTACTTC.

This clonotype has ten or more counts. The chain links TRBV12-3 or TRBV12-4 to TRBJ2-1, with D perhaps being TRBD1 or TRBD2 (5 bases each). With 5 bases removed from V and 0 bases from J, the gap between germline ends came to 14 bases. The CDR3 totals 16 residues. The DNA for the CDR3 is TGTGCCAGCAGTCCGAGGGGAGCGGCCTCCTACAATGAGCAGTTCTTC. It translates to CASSPRGAASYNEQFF.

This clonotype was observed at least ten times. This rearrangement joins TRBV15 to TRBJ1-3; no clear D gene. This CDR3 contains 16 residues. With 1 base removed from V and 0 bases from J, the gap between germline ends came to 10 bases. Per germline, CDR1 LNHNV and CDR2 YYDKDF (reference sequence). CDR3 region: CATSRVRSFSGNTIYF. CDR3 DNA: TGTGCCACCAGCAGAGTCCGATCGTTCTCTGGAAACACCATATATTTT.

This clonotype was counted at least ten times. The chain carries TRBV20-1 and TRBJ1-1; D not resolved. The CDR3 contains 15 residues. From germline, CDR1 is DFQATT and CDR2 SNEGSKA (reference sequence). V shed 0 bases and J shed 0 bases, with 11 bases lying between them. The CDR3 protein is CSARDPSRMNTEAFF. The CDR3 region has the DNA TGCAGTGCTAGAGACCCCAGCAGAATGAACACTGAAGCTTTCTTT.

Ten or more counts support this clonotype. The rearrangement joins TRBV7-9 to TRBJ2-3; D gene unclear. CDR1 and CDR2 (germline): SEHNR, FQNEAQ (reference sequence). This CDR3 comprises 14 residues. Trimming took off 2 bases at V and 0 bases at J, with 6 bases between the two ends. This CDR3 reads CASSLIYSTDTQYF. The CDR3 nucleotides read TGTGCCAGCAGCTTAATATATAGCACAGATACGCAGTATTTT.

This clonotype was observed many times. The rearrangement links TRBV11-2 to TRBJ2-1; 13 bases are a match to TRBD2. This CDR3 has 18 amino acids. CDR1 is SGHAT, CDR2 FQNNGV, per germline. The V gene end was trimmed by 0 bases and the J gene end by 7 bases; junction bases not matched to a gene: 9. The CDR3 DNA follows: TGTGCCAGCAGCTTAGATGACGGACTAGCGGGAGAGGAAAATGAGCAGTTCTTC. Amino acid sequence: CASSLDDGLAGEENEQFF.

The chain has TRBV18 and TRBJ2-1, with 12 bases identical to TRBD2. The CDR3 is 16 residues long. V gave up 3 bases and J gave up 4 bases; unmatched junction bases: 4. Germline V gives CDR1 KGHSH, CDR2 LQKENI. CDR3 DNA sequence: TGTGCCAGCTCACCTGTTGGACTAGCGGGATACAATGAGCAGTTCTTC. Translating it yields CASSPVGLAGYNEQFF.

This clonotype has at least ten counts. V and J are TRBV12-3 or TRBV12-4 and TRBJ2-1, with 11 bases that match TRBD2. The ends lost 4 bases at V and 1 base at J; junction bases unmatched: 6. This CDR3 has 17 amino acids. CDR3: CASSSGASGRSYNEQFF. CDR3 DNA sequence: TGTGCCAGCAGTTCGGGGGCTAGCGGGAGGTCCTACAATGAGCAGTTCTTC.

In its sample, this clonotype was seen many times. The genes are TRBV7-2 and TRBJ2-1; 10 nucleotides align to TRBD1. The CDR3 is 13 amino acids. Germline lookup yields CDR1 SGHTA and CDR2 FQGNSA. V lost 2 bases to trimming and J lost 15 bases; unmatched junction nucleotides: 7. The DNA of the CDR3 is TGTGCCAGCAGCTTATCTCAGGACAGGGGGGGGTTCTTC. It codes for CASSLSQDRGGFF.

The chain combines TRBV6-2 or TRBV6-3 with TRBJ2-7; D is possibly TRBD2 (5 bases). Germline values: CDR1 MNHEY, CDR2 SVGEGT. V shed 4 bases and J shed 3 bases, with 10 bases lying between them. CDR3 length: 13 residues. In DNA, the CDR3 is TGTGCCAGCAGTTCGGGGATTTTCTACGAGCAGTACTTC. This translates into CASSSGIFYEQYF.

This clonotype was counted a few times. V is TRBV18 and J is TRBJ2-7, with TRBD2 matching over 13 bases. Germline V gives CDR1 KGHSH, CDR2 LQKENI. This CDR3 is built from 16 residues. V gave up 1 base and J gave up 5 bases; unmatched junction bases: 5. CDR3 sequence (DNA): TGTGCCAGCTCACCACTGACTAGCGGGGGGCCCCACGAGCAGTACTTC. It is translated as CASSPLTSGGPHEQYF.

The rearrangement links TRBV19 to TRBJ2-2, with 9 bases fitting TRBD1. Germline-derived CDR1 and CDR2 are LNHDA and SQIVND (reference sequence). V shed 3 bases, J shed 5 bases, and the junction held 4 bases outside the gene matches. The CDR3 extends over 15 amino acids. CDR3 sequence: CASSMGTGRTGELFF. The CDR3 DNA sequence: TGTGCCAGTAGTATGGGGACAGGGAGAACCGGGGAGCTGTTTTTT.

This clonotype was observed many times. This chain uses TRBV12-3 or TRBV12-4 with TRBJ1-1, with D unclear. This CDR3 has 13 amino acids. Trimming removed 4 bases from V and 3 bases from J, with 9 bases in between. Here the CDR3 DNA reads TGTGCCAGCAGTTACCTTCGGTACACTGAAGCTTTCTTT. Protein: CASSYLRYTEAFF.

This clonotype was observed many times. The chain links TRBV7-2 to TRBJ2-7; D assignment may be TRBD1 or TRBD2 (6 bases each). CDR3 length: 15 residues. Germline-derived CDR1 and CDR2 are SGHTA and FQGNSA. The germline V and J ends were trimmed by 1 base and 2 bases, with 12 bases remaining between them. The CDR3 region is CASSLGRGAAYEQYF. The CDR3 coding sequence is TGTGCCAGCAGCTTAGGTAGGGGGGCGGCCTACGAGCAGTACTTC.

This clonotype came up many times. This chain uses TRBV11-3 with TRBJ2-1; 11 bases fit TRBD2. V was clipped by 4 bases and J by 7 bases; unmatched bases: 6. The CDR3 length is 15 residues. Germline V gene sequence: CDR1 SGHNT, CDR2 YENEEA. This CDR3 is CASSSPGLAENEQFF. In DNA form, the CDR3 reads TGTGCCAGCAGCTCACCGGGACTAGCGGAGAATGAGCAGTTCTTC.

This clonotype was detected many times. CDR3 in amino acids: CASSGGGRYSNQPQHF. In DNA form, the CDR3 reads TGTGCCAGCAGTGGTGGAGGGCGATATAGCAATCAGCCCCAGCATTTT. This sequence joins TRBV2 and TRBJ1-5, with unresolved D. This CDR3 spans 16 amino acids. Per germline, CDR1 SNHLY and CDR2 FYNNEI. V gave up 4 bases and J gave up 0 bases, with 13 bases separating them.

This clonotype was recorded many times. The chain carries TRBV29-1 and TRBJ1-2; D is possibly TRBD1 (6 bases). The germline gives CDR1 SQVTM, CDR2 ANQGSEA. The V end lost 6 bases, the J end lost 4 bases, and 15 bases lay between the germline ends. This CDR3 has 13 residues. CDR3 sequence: CSVVTGRSYGYTF. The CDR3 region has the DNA TGCAGCGTGGTAACAGGGCGGAGCTATGGCTACACCTTC.

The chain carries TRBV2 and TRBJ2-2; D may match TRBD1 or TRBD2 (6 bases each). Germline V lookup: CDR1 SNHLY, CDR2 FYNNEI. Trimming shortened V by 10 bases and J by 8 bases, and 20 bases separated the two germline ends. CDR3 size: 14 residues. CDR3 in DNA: TGTGCCACCCAAAAGGGGGGTTTCTCGGGGGAGCTGTTTTTT. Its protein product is CATQKGGFSGELFF.

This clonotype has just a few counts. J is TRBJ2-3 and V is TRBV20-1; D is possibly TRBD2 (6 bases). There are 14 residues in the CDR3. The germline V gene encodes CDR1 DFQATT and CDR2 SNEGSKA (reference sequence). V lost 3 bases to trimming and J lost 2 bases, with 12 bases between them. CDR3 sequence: CSASWGLFTDTQYF. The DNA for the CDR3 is TGCAGTGCTAGTTGGGGACTTTTCACAGATACGCAGTATTTT.

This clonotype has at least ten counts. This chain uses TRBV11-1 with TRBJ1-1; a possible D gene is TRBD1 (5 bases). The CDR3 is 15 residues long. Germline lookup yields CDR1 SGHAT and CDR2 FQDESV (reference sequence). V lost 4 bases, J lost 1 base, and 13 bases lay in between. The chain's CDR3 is CASSYDSLSNTEAFF. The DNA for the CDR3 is TGTGCCAGCAGCTATGACAGCCTCTCGAACACTGAAGCTTTCTTT.